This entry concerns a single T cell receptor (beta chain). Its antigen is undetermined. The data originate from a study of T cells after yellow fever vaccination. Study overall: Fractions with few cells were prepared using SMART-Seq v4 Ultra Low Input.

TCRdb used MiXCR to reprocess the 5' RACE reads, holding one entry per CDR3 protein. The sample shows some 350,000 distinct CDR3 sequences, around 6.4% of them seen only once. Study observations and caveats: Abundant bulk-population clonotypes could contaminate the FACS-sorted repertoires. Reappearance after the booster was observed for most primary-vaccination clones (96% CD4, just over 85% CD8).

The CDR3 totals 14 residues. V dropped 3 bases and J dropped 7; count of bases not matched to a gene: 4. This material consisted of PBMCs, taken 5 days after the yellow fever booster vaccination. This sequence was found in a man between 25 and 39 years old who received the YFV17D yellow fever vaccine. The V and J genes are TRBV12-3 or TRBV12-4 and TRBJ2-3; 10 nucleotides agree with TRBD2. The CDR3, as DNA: TGTGCCAGCAGTTTTTTAGCGGGAGGAAATACGCAGTATTTT. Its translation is CASSFLAGGNTQYF.